This TCR beta chain came from a study of PD-1 blockade in classical Hodgkin lymphoma. Each patient experienced a relapse that followed autologous stem cell transplantation, and brentuximab vedotin exposure varied. Broader study findings: By C4D1, diversity of CD4+ TCRs had risen significantly, whereas that of CD8+ TCRs had not. Prior therapy or disease activity may underlie the repertoire differences, whose causes remain undefined.

There are 15 residues in the CDR3. V lost 4 bases, J lost 3 bases, and 3 bases stayed unmatched. Germline loops: CDR1 MDHEN, CDR2 SYDVKM. Assay: immunoSEQ multiplex PCR; the TCRdb copy retains only in-frame clones and omits some. This table holds over 10,000 clones, around nine tenths found once. Only a few counts were recorded for this clone. Its antigen is currently unknown. The sample in question was peripheral blood mononuclear cells (PBMCs), obtained at baseline. The genes are TRBV28 and TRBJ1-5; the match to TRBD1 covers 10 bases. The TCR was taken from a human donor with classical Hodgkin lymphoma. The CDR3 loop is CASSSGQGNNQPQHF. The CDR3 DNA sequence: TGTGCCAGCAGTTCGGGACAGGGGAACAATCAGCCCCAGCATTTT.